These 19 T cell receptor beta chains were all obtained from the same sample, sequenced in a study of cytomegalovirus exposure and HLA in healthy donors. Primers: 60 Vbeta forward and 13 Jbeta reverse. Only in-frame clones appear in the TCRdb table, and some are missing; sequencing was by immunoSEQ multiplex PCR. This sample has about 150,000 clones; approximately 83% occur once, and the top ten carry over 3%. The source material was PBMCs. All receptors come from a male donor in good health and CMV-seronegative.

The V gene is TRBV7-9, the J gene TRBJ2-7; 7 bases are shared with TRBD2. The junction had 5 bases not matched to a gene; V was cut back by 5 bases and J by 1 base. The CDR3 sequence is 14 residues long. Per germline, CDR1 SEHNR and CDR2 FQNEAQ (reference sequence). In nucleotides, the CDR3 is TGTGCCAGCAGCGGACTAGAAGAATCCTACGAGCAGTACTTC. This encodes CASSGLEESYEQYF. Variable domain in full (rest from reference TRBV7-9 and TRBJ2-7): DTGVSQNPRHKITKRGQNVTFRCDPISEHNRLYWYRQTLGQGPEFLTYFQNEAQLEKSRLLSDRFSAERPKGSFSTLEIQRTEQGDSAMYLCASSGLEESYEQYFGPGTRLTVT.

This chain uses TRBV7-3 with TRBJ2-5; TRBD1 aligns across 9 bases. Judging by the DNA end, TRBJ2-7 fits better; the J call may be wrong. This CDR3 has 13 residues. Per the germline V gene, CDR1 is SGHTA and CDR2 is FQGTGA. The CDR3 loop reads CASSLTGGGEQYF. Here the CDR3 DNA reads TGTGCCAGCAGCTTGACAGGGGGAGGCGAGCAGTACTTC.

The chain uses TRBV10-3 and TRBJ2-3; TRBD1 agrees at 11 bases. This CDR3 is 14 amino acids long. Germline assignment: CDR1 ENHRY and CDR2 SYGVKD. The V gene end was trimmed by 6 bases and the J gene end by 3 bases; junction bases not matched to a gene: 2. The CDR3, as DNA: TGTGCCATCAGCGGGGACAGGGGGACAGATACGCAGTATTTT. This translates into CAISGDRGTDTQYF.

This clone was counted a few times. The chain is built from TRBV9 and TRBJ1-3; D is perhaps TRBD1 (5 bases). Germline lookup yields CDR1 SGDLS and CDR2 YYNGEE. The CDR3 runs to 15 residues. V was shortened by 3 bases and J by 4 bases, with 14 bases between the two germline ends. The CDR3 spells CASSAQGPLGNTIYF. DNA for the CDR3: TGTGCCAGCAGCGCGCAGGGTCCGTTGGGAAACACCATATATTTT.

The chain links TRBV4-3 to TRBJ1-2; the D gene is possibly TRBD1 (6 bases). Between the trimmed V and J ends, which lost 0 bases and 5 bases, there was a span of 13 bases. This CDR3 has 15 amino acids. Germline V gene lookup returns CDR1 LGHNA and CDR2 YSLEER. The CDR3: CASSQDWTASYGYTF. CDR3 sequence (DNA): TGCGCCAGCAGCCAAGATTGGACAGCCAGTTATGGCTACACCTTC.

V is TRBV27 and J is TRBJ2-5, with 7 bases matching TRBD1. Germline trimming cut 5 bases from V and 5 bases from J; bases unmatched to any gene: 8. The CDR3 has 14 residues. CDR1 and CDR2 from the germline V gene are MNHEY and SMNVEV (reference sequence). The CDR3: CASSRRDRWETQYF. The CDR3 DNA reads as TGTGCCAGCAGTCGCCGGGACAGATGGGAGACCCAGTACTTC.

The genes are TRBV28 and TRBJ1-1; no reliable D call. This CDR3 contains 14 residues. From germline, CDR1 is MDHEN and CDR2 SYDVKM. Trimming cost V 1 base and J 0 bases, with 6 bases left between them. The CDR3 loop reads CASSLLGLNTEAFF. In nucleotides, the CDR3 is TGTGCCAGCAGTTTATTGGGCCTGAACACTGAAGCTTTCTTT.

This clone has just one count. The gene calls are TRBV28 and TRBJ2-5; TRBD1 matches 10 bases. The closer fit of TRBJ2-7 to the DNA end suggests the J call may be wrong. The CDR3 loop spans 14 amino acids. The germline V gene encodes CDR1 MDHEN and CDR2 SYDVKM. CDR3 sequence (DNA): TGTGCCAGCCGGTCCGGGACAGGGGTCAACGAGCAGTACTTC. This sequence encodes CASRSGTGVNEQYF.

The V and J genes are TRBV7-9 and TRBJ2-2; 7 bases agree with TRBD1. Germline V gene sequence: CDR1 SEHNR, CDR2 FQNEAQ (reference sequence). V lost 2 bases to trimming and J lost 3 bases; unmatched junction nucleotides: 6. The length of the CDR3 is 16 residues. The CDR3, as DNA: TGTGCCAGCAGCTTACCGGGGCAGGGGGACACCGGGGAGCTGTTTTTT. It codes for CASSLPGQGDTGELFF. Drawing the rest from reference TRBV7-9 and TRBJ2-2, the complete variable domain is DTGVSQNPRHKITKRGQNVTFRCDPISEHNRLYWYRQTLGQGPEFLTYFQNEAQLEKSRLLSDRFSAERPKGSFSTLEIQRTEQGDSAMYLCASSLPGQGDTGELFFGEGSRLTVL.

This clone was counted a single time. The chain combines TRBV12-5 with TRBJ1-3, with D uncertain. Germline CDR1 and CDR2: LGHNT and FRNRAP. V was cut by 5 bases and J by 5 bases, with 16 bases left in between. The CDR3 sequence is 15 residues long. In DNA, the CDR3 is TGTGCTAGTGGTCTCACCGGGTTGAGGAGAAACACCATATATTTT. Translated: CASGLTGLRRNTIYF.

V usage is TRBV2 and J usage is TRBJ1-6; 9 bases line up with TRBD1. This CDR3 is built from 16 residues. Trimming cost V 6 bases and J 9 bases; bases outside gene matches: 12. Germline V gene sequence: CDR1 SNHLY, CDR2 FYNNEI. The CDR3 DNA reads TGTGCCAGCAGGGAATTTCCGGGACAGGGTCGTTCACCCCTCCACTTT. Translated, it gives CASREFPGQGRSPLHF.

The genes are TRBV2 and TRBJ1-2; 10 nucleotides agree with TRBD1. This CDR3 is 15 amino acids long. With 7 bases clipped from V and 7 bases from J, the junction kept 12 bases outside the gene matches. The V gene's germline CDR1 is SNHLY and CDR2 FYNNEI. CDR3 in amino acids: CASTRSGQGVGGYTF. The CDR3 nucleotides read TGTGCCAGCACTCGATCAGGACAGGGGGTCGGTGGCTACACCTTC.

This clone was recorded a few times. V gene TRBV4-3 combines with J gene TRBJ2-7, with 8 nucleotides matching TRBD2. Germline values: CDR1 LGHNA, CDR2 YSLEER. The CDR3 is 19 residues long. V trimming: 1 base; J trimming: 4 bases; junction bases outside the gene matches: 18. The CDR3 DNA reads TGCGCCAGCAGCCAAGGAATTCAATGGCGGGAGGCCCCCCGGTACGAGCAGTACTTC. Translated: CASSQGIQWREAPRYEQYF.

The J gene is TRBJ2-4, the V gene TRBV27, with a tentative D call TRBD1 (6 bases). Germline V gene sequence: CDR1 MNHEY, CDR2 SMNVEV (reference sequence). This CDR3 contains 15 residues. The V and J ends lost 0 bases and 7 bases respectively, with 13 bases between them. CDR3 sequence (DNA): TGTGCCAGCAGTTTATCGGCCAGGGGAAAGAACATTCAGTACTTC. Protein sequence: CASSLSARGKNIQYF.

The V and J genes are TRBV5-4 and TRBJ2-5; the match to TRBD2 covers 7 bases. The better agreement between TRBJ2-7 and the DNA end casts doubt on the J call. This CDR3 contains 15 residues. CDR1 is SGHNT, CDR2 YYREEE, per germline (reference sequence). The CDR3 nucleotides read TGTGCCAGCAGCTTGGTGGGAGGGCGGGGTTACGAGCAGTACTTC. Protein: CASSLVGGRGYEQYF.

The chain links TRBV2 to TRBJ2-5, with TRBD1 as a possible D gene (5 bases). The J call is in doubt because the DNA end fits TRBJ2-7 better. This CDR3 contains 12 residues. CDR1 and CDR2 (germline): SNHLY, FYNNEI. The CDR3 loop is CASRATVYEQYF. CDR3 nucleotides: TGTGCCAGCAGGGCGACAGTTTACGAGCAGTACTTC.

This clone turned up a few times. The chain is built from TRBV28 and TRBJ1-5; D is undetermined. V lost 5 bases and J lost 3, with 11 bases in between. This CDR3 contains 14 residues. Germline assignment: CDR1 MDHEN and CDR2 SYDVKM. This chain's CDR3 is CASSKTDYNQPQHF. The CDR3 DNA is TGTGCCAGCAGTAAGACCGACTACAATCAGCCCCAGCATTTT. The full variable domain, its missing parts supplied by reference TRBV28 and TRBJ1-5, is DVKVTQSSRYLVKRTGEKVFLECVQDMDHENMFWYRQDPGLGLRLIYFSYDVKMKEKGDIPEGYSVSREKKERFSLILESASTNQTSMYLCASSKTDYNQPQHFGDGTRLSIL.

The chain is built from TRBV5-4 and TRBJ1-6, with D tentatively TRBD1 (6 bases). CDR1 and CDR2 from the germline V gene are SGHNT and YYREEE (reference sequence). Deletions cut 3 bases from V and 0 bases from J, with 10 bases between. The CDR3 runs to 16 residues. In DNA, the CDR3 is TGTGCCAGCAGCTCTGGACAGAGCTCCTATAATTCACCCCTCCACTTT. Its protein is CASSSGQSSYNSPLHF.

In its sample, this clone was seen a few times. The chain uses TRBV2 and TRBJ1-2; D is unclear. CDR1 and CDR2 from the germline V gene are SNHLY and FYNNEI. V lost 7 bases and J 3 bases, leaving 6 bases between the germline ends. The CDR3 sequence is 11 residues long. CDR3 DNA: TGTGCCAGCACACGGGACTATGGCTACACCTTC. It yields the protein CASTRDYGYTF. The whole variable domain, filled in from reference TRBV2 and TRBJ1-2, reads EPEVTQTPSHQVTQMGQEVILRCVPISNHLYFYWYRQILGQKVEFLVSFYNNEISEKSEIFDDQFSVERPDGSNFTLKIRSTKLEDSAMYFCASTRDYGYTFGSGTRLTVV.